Presented here are 21 T cell receptor beta chains from one specimen sequenced in a study of T cell changes during pregnancy in multiple sclerosis (dated by TCRdb to the late 2010s). The library was built by means of the immunoSEQ multiplex PCR assay. Drawn from immuneACCESS, this table holds only the in-frame rearrangements with V and J called that TCRdb kept. Clones are partly lost; checked studies trace under half to an unresolved V gene and leave the rest unexplained. This sample has about 120,000 clones in its table, and about 93% of those were observed once. The ten most abundant clones make up 6% to 7% of the sample. The sequencing used peripheral blood, collected before pregnancy. The receptors derive from a female donor with multiple sclerosis, enrolled in a pregnancy study.

The chain has TRBV9 and TRBJ1-1; 7 nucleotides match TRBD1. The CDR3 is made up of 13 amino acids. Germline CDR1 reads SGDLS; CDR2 reads YYNGEE. J gave up 6 bases and V 4 bases, and 6 bases lay outside the gene matches. The DNA for the CDR3 is TGTGCCAGCAGCATACAGGGGATGGCTGAAGCTTTCTTT. Translation gives CASSIQGMAEAFF.

The chain links TRBV5-5 to TRBJ1-5; 7 bases map to TRBD1. The CDR3 spans 15 residues. Trimming at V came to 4 bases and at J to 3 bases, leaving 7 bases not matched to a gene. Germline V CDR1 and CDR2: SGHKS, YYEKEE (reference sequence). CDR3 DNA sequence: TGTGCCAGCAGCCTCCTTACAGGGGCCAATCAGCCCCAGCATTTT. It translates to CASSLLTGANQPQHF.

V usage is TRBV11-3 and J usage is TRBJ2-1; D possibly corresponds to TRBD1 (5 bases). The CDR3 has 15 amino acids. Trimming cost V 1 base and J 2 bases, with 9 bases left between them. CDR1 is SGHNT, CDR2 YENEEA, per germline. The CDR3 coding sequence is TGTGCCAGCAGCTTAGCAGGGTTAGCCTACAATGAGCAGTTCTTC. Amino acid sequence: CASSLAGLAYNEQFF. The full variable domain, its missing parts supplied by reference TRBV11-3 and TRBJ2-1, is EAGVVQSPRYKIIEKKQPVAFWCNPISGHNTLYWYLQNLGQGPELLIRYENEEAVDDSQLPKDRFSAERLKGVDSTLKIQPAELGDSAVYLCASSLAGLAYNEQFFGPGTRLTVL.

The chain combines TRBV28 with TRBJ2-5; D gene ambiguous. The DNA end favors TRBJ2-7, so the J call may be wrong. Germline CDR1 is MDHEN and CDR2 is SYDVKM. CDR3 size: 11 residues. CDR3 sequence reads: CASLSSYEQYF. CDR3 nucleotide sequence: TGTGCCAGCCTTAGCTCCTACGAGCAGTACTTC.

This clone was seen a single time. This chain uses TRBV10-2 with TRBJ1-6, with 7 bases lining up with TRBD1. V lost 7 bases, J lost 7 bases, and 7 bases stayed unmatched. The CDR3 has 14 amino acids. Germline V CDR1 and CDR2: WSHSY, SAAADI. The CDR3 loop is CASTQDRSNSPLHF. CDR3 nucleotides: TGCGCCAGCACCCAGGACAGGTCAAATTCACCCCTCCACTTT.

V gene TRBV2 combines with J gene TRBJ2-7; D may be TRBD1 (6 bases). V lost 4 bases and J 10 bases, leaving 17 bases between the germline ends. Germline values: CDR1 SNHLY, CDR2 FYNNEI. The CDR3 loop spans 13 amino acids. The CDR3 DNA reads TGTGCCAGCAGTGGGGCCGGACAGTCCCATCAGTACTTC. Translating gives CASSGAGQSHQYF.

This clone was detected a few times. The chain couples TRBV9 to TRBJ1-6; a weak D match, TRBD1 (5 bases). Per the germline V gene, CDR1 is SGDLS and CDR2 is YYNGEE. Trimming stripped 3 bases from V and 5 bases from J, with 12 bases between. The CDR3 runs to 15 residues. The CDR3 loop reads CASSERQSNNSPLHF. The CDR3 DNA follows: TGTGCCAGCAGCGAAAGACAGAGCAATAATTCACCCCTCCACTTT. Looking up the rest from reference TRBV9 and TRBJ1-6 gives the full variable domain: DSGVTQTPKHLITATGQRVTLRCSPRSGDLSVYWYQQSLDQGLQFLIQYYNGEERAKGNILERFSAQQFPDLHSELNLSSLELGDSALYFCASSERQSNNSPLHFGNGTRLTVT.

This clone was seen once. The J gene is TRBJ2-2, the V gene TRBV2; no clear D. Between the trimmed V and J ends, which lost 6 bases and 7 bases, there was a span of 6 bases. Germline CDR1 reads SNHLY; CDR2 reads FYNNEI. The CDR3 extends over 11 amino acids. Here the CDR3 reads CASRRGGELFF. CDR3 sequence (DNA): TGTGCCAGCAGGAGAGGCGGGGAGCTGTTTTTT.

The genes are TRBV6-5 and TRBJ1-4; D might be TRBD1 (5 bases). The CDR3 consists of 14 residues. Germline loops: CDR1 MNHEY, CDR2 SVGAGI. V was pared by 6 bases and J by 10 bases, with 18 bases between. The CDR3 here is CASRERQFYGKLFF. CDR3 nucleotides: TGTGCCAGCAGGGAGAGACAGTTTTACGGAAAACTGTTTTTT.

The rearrangement uses TRBV7-3 and TRBJ2-1; TRBD2 matches at 13 bases. The CDR3 contains 17 residues. V lost 5 bases, J lost 7 bases, and 11 bases stayed unmatched. Germline V gene data show CDR1 as SGHTA and CDR2 as FQGTGA. The CDR3 sequence: CASSPMLTSGRANEQFF. The CDR3 DNA reads as TGTGCCAGCAGCCCAATGTTAACTAGCGGGAGGGCGAATGAGCAGTTCTTC.

This clone is a singleton in its sample. This chain connects TRBV5-1 to TRBJ2-3, with TRBD1 identical over 9 bases. CDR1 and CDR2 (germline): SGHRS, YFSETQ. The CDR3 sequence is 16 residues long. V lost 2 bases and J lost 1; bases outside the gene matches: 5. CDR3: CASSLGQGTGTDTQYF. The DNA for the CDR3 is TGCGCCAGCAGCTTAGGACAGGGGACGGGCACAGATACGCAGTATTTT. Variable domain in full (rest from reference TRBV5-1 and TRBJ2-3): KAGVTQTPRYLIKTRGQQVTLSCSPISGHRSVSWYQQTPGQGLQFLFEYFSETQRNKGNFPGRFSGRQFSNSRSEMNVSTLELGDSALYLCASSLGQGTGTDTQYFGPGTRLTVL.

The rearrangement uses TRBV30 and TRBJ2-5, with 9 bases fitting TRBD1. Germline values: CDR1 GTSNPN, CDR2 SVGIG (reference sequence). The ends lost 3 bases at V and 4 bases at J; junction bases unmatched: 3. The CDR3 totals 13 residues. Written as DNA, the CDR3 is TGTGCCTGGAGCACGGACAGGGGAGAGACCCAGTACTTC. Residues: CAWSTDRGETQYF.

V is TRBV7-3 and J is TRBJ2-2, with TRBD2 matching over 8 bases. This CDR3 has 14 amino acids. Looked up from germline, CDR1 is SGHTA and CDR2 is FQGTGA. CDR3 in DNA: TGTACCACCTCGGGAGGGGTAGCTACCGGGGAGCTGTTTTTT. Amino acid sequence: CTTSGGVATGELFF.

The count of this clone is one. The gene calls are TRBV7-3 and TRBJ2-7; D perhaps matches TRBD1 (6 bases). Germline V gives CDR1 SGHTA, CDR2 FQGTGA. The V and J ends lost 4 bases and 2 bases respectively, with 15 bases between them. The CDR3 runs 15 residues. CDR3 coding DNA: TGTGCCAGCAGCTGTCGATTGGGGGCCCCCTACGAGCAGTACTTC. Its translation is CASSCRLGAPYEQYF.

The chain has TRBV11-2 and TRBJ2-7, with a possible D match to TRBD1 (5 bases). The CDR3 contains 14 residues. The V and J ends lost 3 bases and 6 bases respectively, with 15 bases between them. In germline, CDR1 is SGHAT, CDR2 FQNNGV. The CDR3 is CASSFTGLQGEQYF. The CDR3, as DNA: TGTGCCAGCAGCTTCACAGGCCTCCAGGGCGAGCAGTACTTC.

The J gene is TRBJ1-3, the V gene TRBV9; TRBD1 is a possible D gene (5 bases). Germline V gene sequence: CDR1 SGDLS, CDR2 YYNGEE. The V end was cut by 3 bases, the J end by 0 bases, with 13 bases between. This CDR3 comprises 16 residues. The CDR3 region is CASSATASFSGNTIYF. In DNA form, the CDR3 reads TGTGCCAGCAGCGCGACAGCTAGTTTCTCTGGAAACACCATATATTTT.

The chain joins TRBV5-4 to TRBJ1-6, with 9 bases identical to TRBD1. The CDR3 extends over 15 amino acids. The germline gives CDR1 SGHNT, CDR2 YYREEE (reference sequence). The ends lost 4 bases at V and 6 bases at J; junction bases unmatched: 5. CDR3 residues: CASSPRTGVNSPLHF. The CDR3 DNA sequence: TGTGCCAGCAGCCCGCGGACAGGGGTTAATTCACCCCTCCACTTT.

This chain connects TRBV7-3 to TRBJ1-1; D remains ambiguous. Between the trimmed V and J ends, which lost 5 bases and 2 bases, there was a span of 15 bases. This CDR3 is 15 amino acids long. From germline, CDR1 is SGHTA and CDR2 FQGTGA. The CDR3 spells CASSAGGPPNTEAFF. The CDR3, as DNA: TGTGCCAGCAGCGCGGGAGGACCTCCTAACACTGAAGCTTTCTTT.

The chain uses TRBV28 and TRBJ2-3; no clear D. The CDR3 is 12 residues long. CDR1 and CDR2 from the germline V gene are MDHEN and SYDVKM. V was shortened by 5 bases and J by 3 bases, with 6 bases between the two germline ends. CDR3 amino acids: CASSLLTDTQYF. CDR3 nucleotides: TGTGCCAGCAGTCTCCTTACAGATACGCAGTATTTT.

The chain is built from TRBV7-2 and TRBJ1-3; 7 positions match TRBD1. This CDR3 region has 18 residues. V was pared by 5 bases and J by 0 bases, with 13 bases of the junction left unmatched. Germline CDR1 reads SGHTA; CDR2 reads FQGNSA. CDR3 sequence reads: CASSVRDSPSSSGNTIYF. The DNA for the CDR3 is TGTGCCAGCAGCGTTCGGGACAGCCCAAGTTCCTCTGGAAACACCATATATTTT.

The chain is built from TRBV11-2 and TRBJ1-4, with a tentative D call TRBD1 (6 bases). Germline V CDR1 and CDR2: SGHAT, FQNNGV. This CDR3 comprises 12 residues. V gave up 1 base and J gave up 12 bases, with 9 bases separating them. The chain's CDR3 is CASSLGAGELFF. CDR3 coding DNA: TGTGCCAGCAGCTTAGGAGCAGGGGAACTGTTTTTT.